The entry that follows covers one T cell receptor (beta chain) sequence. No antigen is known for it. The source of the sample is a study of beta chain features in type 1 diabetes. This CDR3 region has 15 residues. Trimming removed 1 base at V and 4 bases at J, with 10 bases between. Germline CDR1 reads SEHNR; CDR2 reads FQNEAQ (reference sequence). Sequenced material consisted of expressed TCRB transcripts (all of the isolated RNA was reverse transcribed). Mean read depth for naive, central memory and regulatory T cell samples was 3.5 million to 4.5 million reads. The data were produced by immunoSEQ multiplex PCR, yet TCRdb's version contains in-frame clones alone and is incomplete. The table records about 240,000 clones, 25% to 35% of them present only once. Study outcomes and limitations: Patients with type 1 diabetes carried fewer insertions and had more deletions at their VDJ junctions. With patients and controls alike, PCR might favor shorter templates to an equal degree.

Sample: central memory CD4+ T cells from blood. This clonotype was obtained from a young man in good health. The chain uses TRBV7-9 and TRBJ2-2; the D gene could be TRBD1 or TRBD2 (5 bases each). The CDR3 protein is CASSLDGGPTGELFF. CDR3 coding DNA: TGTGCCAGCAGCTTAGATGGGGGTCCCACCGGGGAGCTGTTTTTT.